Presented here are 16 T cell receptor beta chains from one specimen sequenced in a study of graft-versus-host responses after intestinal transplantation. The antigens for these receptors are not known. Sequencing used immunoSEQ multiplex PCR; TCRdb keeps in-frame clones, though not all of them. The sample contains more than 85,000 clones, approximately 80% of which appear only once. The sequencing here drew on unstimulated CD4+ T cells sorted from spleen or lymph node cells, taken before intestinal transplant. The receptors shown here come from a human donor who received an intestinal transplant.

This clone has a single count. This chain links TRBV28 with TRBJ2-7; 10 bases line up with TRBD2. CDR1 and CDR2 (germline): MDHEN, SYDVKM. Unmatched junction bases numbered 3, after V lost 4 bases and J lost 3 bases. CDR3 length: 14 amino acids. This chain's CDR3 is CASSWLAGVYEQYF. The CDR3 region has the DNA TGTGCCAGCAGTTGGCTAGCGGGAGTCTACGAGCAGTACTTC.

In DNA form, the CDR3 reads TGTGCCAGCAGCCCATGGCGGGATACGCAGTATTTT. Translation gives CASSPWRDTQYF. The J gene is TRBJ2-3, the V gene TRBV6-1; D ambiguous. The CDR3 runs to 12 residues. Trimming took off 6 bases at V and 6 bases at J, with 10 bases between the two ends. Germline V gene sequence: CDR1 MNHNS, CDR2 SASEGT.

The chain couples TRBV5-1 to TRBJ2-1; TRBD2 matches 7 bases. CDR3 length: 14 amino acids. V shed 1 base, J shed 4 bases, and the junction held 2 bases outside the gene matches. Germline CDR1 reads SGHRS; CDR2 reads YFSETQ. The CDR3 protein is CASSLSSGYNEQFF. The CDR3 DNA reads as TGCGCCAGCAGCTTGTCTAGCGGATACAATGAGCAGTTCTTC.

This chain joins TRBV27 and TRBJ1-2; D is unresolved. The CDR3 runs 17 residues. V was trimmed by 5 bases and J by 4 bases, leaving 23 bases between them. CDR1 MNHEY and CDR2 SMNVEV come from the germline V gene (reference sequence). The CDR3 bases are TGTGCCAGCAGTCCACGTCTGGGCGTCGGTTACGGCTATGGCTACACCTTC. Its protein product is CASSPRLGVGYGYGYTF.

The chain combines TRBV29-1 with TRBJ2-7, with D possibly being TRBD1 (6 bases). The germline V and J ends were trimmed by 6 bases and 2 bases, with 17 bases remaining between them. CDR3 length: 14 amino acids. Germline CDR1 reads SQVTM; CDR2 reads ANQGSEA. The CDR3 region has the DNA TGCAGCGTGTGTATGGACAGTAATACCTACGAGCAGTACTTC. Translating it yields CSVCMDSNTYEQYF.

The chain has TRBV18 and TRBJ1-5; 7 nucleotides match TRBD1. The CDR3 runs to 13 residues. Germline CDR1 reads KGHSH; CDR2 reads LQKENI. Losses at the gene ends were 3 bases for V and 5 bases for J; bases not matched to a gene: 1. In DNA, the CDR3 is TGTGCCAGCTCACCTACAGGGGATCAGCCCCAGCATTTT. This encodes CASSPTGDQPQHF.

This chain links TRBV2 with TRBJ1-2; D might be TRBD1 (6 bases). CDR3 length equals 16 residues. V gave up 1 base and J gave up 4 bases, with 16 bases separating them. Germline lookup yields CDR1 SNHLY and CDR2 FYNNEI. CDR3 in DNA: TGTGCCAGCAGTGAAGGCGGGTCGGGAGGGGGCTATGGCTACACCTTC. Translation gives CASSEGGSGGGYGYTF.

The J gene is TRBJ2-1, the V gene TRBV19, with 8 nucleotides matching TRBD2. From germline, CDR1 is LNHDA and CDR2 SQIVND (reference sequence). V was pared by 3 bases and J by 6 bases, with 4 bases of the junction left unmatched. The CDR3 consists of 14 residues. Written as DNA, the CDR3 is TGTGCCAGTAGTATTGGTAGCGGGATCAATGAGCAGTTCTTC. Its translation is CASSIGSGINEQFF.

Here the CDR3 reads CASSPNLVAGTYEQYF. The CDR3 coding sequence is TGTGCCAGCTCACCAAATCTCGTGGCAGGGACCTACGAGCAGTACTTC. V and J are TRBV18 and TRBJ2-7; D possibly corresponds to TRBD1 (5 bases). This CDR3 is 16 amino acids long. V dropped 2 bases and J dropped 2 bases, with 16 bases sitting between them. The germline CDR1 and CDR2 sequences are KGHSH and LQKENI.

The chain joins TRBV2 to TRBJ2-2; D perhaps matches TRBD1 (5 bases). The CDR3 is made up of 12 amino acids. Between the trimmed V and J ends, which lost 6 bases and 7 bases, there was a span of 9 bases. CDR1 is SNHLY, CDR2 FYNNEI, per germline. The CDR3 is CASSTRGGELFF. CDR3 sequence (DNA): TGTGCCAGCAGCACAAGGGGCGGGGAGCTGTTTTTT.

CDR3 sequence (DNA): TGTGCCAGCAGCGGATTGACAGGGGTTACGTACTTC. It yields the protein CASSGLTGVTYF. The chain couples TRBV9 to TRBJ2-7; the match to TRBD1 covers 8 bases. This CDR3 region has 12 residues. Germline CDR1 SGDLS, CDR2 YYNGEE. J was trimmed by 12 bases and V by 3 bases; bases with no gene match: 8.

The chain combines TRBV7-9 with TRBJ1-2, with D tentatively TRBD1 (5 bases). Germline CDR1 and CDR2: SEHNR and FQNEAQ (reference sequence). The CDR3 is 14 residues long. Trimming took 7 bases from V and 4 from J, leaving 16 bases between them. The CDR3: CASTPDAGIYGYTF. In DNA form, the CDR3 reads TGTGCCAGCACCCCAGACGCAGGGATCTATGGCTACACCTTC. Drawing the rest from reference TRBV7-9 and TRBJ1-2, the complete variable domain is DTGVSQNPRHKITKRGQNVTFRCDPISEHNRLYWYRQTLGQGPEFLTYFQNEAQLEKSRLLSDRFSAERPKGSFSTLEIQRTEQGDSAMYLCASTPDAGIYGYTFGSGTRLTVV.

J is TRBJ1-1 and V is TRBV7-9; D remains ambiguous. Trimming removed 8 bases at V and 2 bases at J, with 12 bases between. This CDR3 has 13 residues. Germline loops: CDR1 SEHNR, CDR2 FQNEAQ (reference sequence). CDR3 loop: CASGKTVNTEAFF. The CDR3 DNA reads TGTGCCAGCGGTAAAACAGTTAACACTGAAGCTTTCTTT.

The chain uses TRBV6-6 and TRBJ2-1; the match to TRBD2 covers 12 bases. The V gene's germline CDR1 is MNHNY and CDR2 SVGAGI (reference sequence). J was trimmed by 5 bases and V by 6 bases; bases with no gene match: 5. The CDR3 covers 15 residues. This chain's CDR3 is CASSTLAGGNNEQFF. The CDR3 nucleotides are TGTGCCAGCAGCACGCTAGCGGGGGGGAACAATGAGCAGTTCTTC.

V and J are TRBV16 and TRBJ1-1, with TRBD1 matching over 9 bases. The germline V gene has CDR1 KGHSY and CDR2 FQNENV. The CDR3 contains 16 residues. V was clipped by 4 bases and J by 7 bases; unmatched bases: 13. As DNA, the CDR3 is TGTGCCAGCAGCCTAATACCACAGGGGGCCATGAGTGAAGCTTTCTTT. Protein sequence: CASSLIPQGAMSEAFF.

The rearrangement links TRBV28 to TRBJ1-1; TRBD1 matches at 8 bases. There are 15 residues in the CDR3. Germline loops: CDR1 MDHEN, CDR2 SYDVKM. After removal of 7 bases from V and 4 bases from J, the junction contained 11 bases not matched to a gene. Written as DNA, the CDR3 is TGTGCCAGCATCCATCCTGGACAGGGTCCCACTGAAGCTTTCTTT. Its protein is CASIHPGQGPTEAFF.